This is a list of T cell receptor beta chains from one sample in a study of persistence of HIV-infected CD4 T cells. Their specific antigens are unknown. Produced via immunoSEQ multiplex PCR; TCRdb's table is partial and in-frame only. The data hold about 60,000 clones, with 65% to 75% observed a single time. The sequenced sample was CD4+ T cells sorted from PBMCs after approximately 20-hour stimulation, obtained from a patient who received antiretroviral therapy. These receptors all stem from an adult man with HIV who was CMV-seropositive. The CDR3 runs from the conserved cysteine through the conserved F or W. Each record gives: CDR3 protein, CDR3 DNA, V gene, J gene, D gene, clone size. A D gene is named only where the DNA matches it firmly. Rows give clone size only sometimes, using once, few, many, or a class for an expanded clone.

cdr3_aa: CASSTRDRAANVLTF
cdr3_nt: TGTGCCAGCAGTACCCGGGACAGGGCAGCCAACGTCCTGACTTTC
v_call: TRBV25-1
j_call: TRBJ2-6
d_call: TRBD1
clone_size: few

cdr3_aa: CASRENRKNQETQYF
cdr3_nt: TGCGCCAGCAGGGAGAACAGAAAAAACCAAGAGACCCAGTACTTC
v_call: TRBV10-2
j_call: TRBJ2-5
d_call: .
clone_size: few

cdr3_aa: CASSEQASTGELFF
cdr3_nt: TGCGCCAGCAGTGAGCAGGCCTCAACCGGGGAGCTGTTTTTT
v_call: TRBV10-1
j_call: TRBJ2-2
d_call: .
clone_size: .

cdr3_aa: CASSRTSGGNNEQFF
cdr3_nt: TGTGCCAGCAGTAGGACTAGCGGGGGGAACAATGAGCAGTTCTTC
v_call: TRBV6-5
j_call: TRBJ2-1
d_call: TRBD2
clone_size: .

cdr3_aa: CASSLSGSIDTQYF
cdr3_nt: TGTGCCAGCAGCTTGTCGGGGAGCATAGATACGCAGTATTTT
v_call: TRBV7-9
j_call: TRBJ2-3
d_call: .
clone_size: .

cdr3_aa: CASSPPGAEQYF
cdr3_nt: TGCGCCAGCAGCCCCCCGGGGGCCGAGCAGTACTTC
v_call: TRBV5-1
j_call: TRBJ2-7
d_call: .
clone_size: .

cdr3_aa: CASSLRGTSGTDTQYF
cdr3_nt: TGTGCCAGCAGCTTACGGGGGACTAGCGGGACAGATACGCAGTATTTT
v_call: TRBV7-8
j_call: TRBJ2-3
d_call: TRBD2
clone_size: .

cdr3_aa: CASSLNSYYLGNSPLHF
cdr3_nt: TGTGCCAGCAGTTTAAATTCTTATTATTTGGGGAATTCACCCCTCCACTTT
v_call: TRBV27
j_call: TRBJ1-6
d_call: .
clone_size: .

cdr3_aa: CASSEPPRRYSNQPQHF
cdr3_nt: TGTGCCAGCAGTGAGCCCCCTCGGAGGTATAGCAATCAGCCCCAGCATTTT
v_call: TRBV6-1
j_call: TRBJ1-5
d_call: .
clone_size: .

cdr3_aa: CASSGLNEQFF
cdr3_nt: TGTGCCAGCAGCGGGCTGAATGAGCAGTTCTTC
v_call: TRBV3-1/TRBV3-2
j_call: TRBJ2-1
d_call: .
clone_size: .

cdr3_aa: CASSSPQGTGKSGYTF
cdr3_nt: TGTGCCAGCAGTTCCCCCCAGGGGACAGGGAAGAGTGGCTACACCTTC
v_call: TRBV28
j_call: TRBJ1-2
d_call: TRBD1
clone_size: .

cdr3_aa: CSAPKHGELFF
cdr3_nt: TGCAGTGCCCCGAAACACGGGGAGCTGTTTTTT
v_call: TRBV20-1
j_call: TRBJ2-2
d_call: .
clone_size: .

cdr3_aa: CASTFGQGAFF
cdr3_nt: TGTGCCAGCACCTTTGGACAGGGAGCTTTCTTT
v_call: TRBV6-5
j_call: TRBJ1-1
d_call: TRBD1
clone_size: .

cdr3_aa: CASSPGTGSAEQYF
cdr3_nt: TGTGCCAGCAGCCCAGGGACAGGGTCCGCCGAGCAGTACTTC
v_call: TRBV7-6
j_call: TRBJ2-7
d_call: TRBD1
clone_size: .

cdr3_aa: CASRTLGTHTNYGYTF
cdr3_nt: TGCGCCAGCAGAACCCTGGGGACTCACACTAACTATGGCTACACCTTC
v_call: TRBV5-1
j_call: TRBJ1-2
d_call: .
clone_size: once

cdr3_aa: CASRYENYGYTF
cdr3_nt: TGTGCCAGCAGATACGAAAACTATGGCTACACCTTC
v_call: TRBV6-6
j_call: TRBJ1-2
d_call: .
clone_size: once

cdr3_aa: CASSEWGGNQPQHF
cdr3_nt: TGTGCCAGCAGTGAATGGGGAGGCAATCAGCCCCAGCATTTT
v_call: TRBV2
j_call: TRBJ1-5
d_call: .
clone_size: .